The T cell receptor beta chain under discussion was sequenced for a study of T cells after yellow fever vaccination. Overall study results and limits: Contaminants from the bulk population, in the form of abundant clonotypes, could be found in FACS-sorted repertoires. Among primary-vaccination clones, most reappeared after the booster, at just under 98% for CD4 and approximately 90% for CD8.

There are 16 residues in the CDR3. Germline V CDR1 and CDR2: SGHRS, YFSETQ. V lost 7 bases to trimming and J lost 8 bases; unmatched junction nucleotides: 20. Only a few counts were recorded for this clonotype. Its antigen is unidentified. Each CDR3 protein is one row after TCRdb ran MiXCR on the 5' RACE reads. The table records 450,000 to 550,000 distinct CDR3 sequences, around a fifth of them present only once. The chain links TRBV5-1 to TRBJ1-2; 7 bases are shared with TRBD1. The origin of this receptor is a man younger than 35 who received the YFV17D yellow fever vaccine. This sample comprised PBMCs, obtained less than 25 days after the first yellow fever vaccination. CDR3 nucleotides: TGCGCCAGCCAACCGGGACAGCCTCAACGGGGGAGGGGCTACACCTTC. Protein sequence: CASQPGQPQRGRGYTF.